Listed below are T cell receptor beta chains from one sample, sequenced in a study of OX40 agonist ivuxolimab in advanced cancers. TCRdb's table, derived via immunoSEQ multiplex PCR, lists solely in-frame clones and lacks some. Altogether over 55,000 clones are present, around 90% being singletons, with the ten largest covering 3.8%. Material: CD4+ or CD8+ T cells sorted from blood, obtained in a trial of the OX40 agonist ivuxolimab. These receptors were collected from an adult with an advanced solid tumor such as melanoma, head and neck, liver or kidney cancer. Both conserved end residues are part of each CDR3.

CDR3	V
CASGGGALEAEDTQYF	TRBV2
CAGSLDLNVQLETQYF	TRBV11-1
CASSETIGGQETQYF	TRBV10-2
CASTRHQSQPQHF	TRBV2
CASSLGSNEQFF	TRBV7-8
CASSPRDRGVPYEQYF	TRBV28
CASSLSRAGNTIYF	TRBV27
CASSFYSGTEAFF	TRBV11-2
CASSSKQGVSGNTIYF	TRBV7-6
CASSLGGPGLAVYF	TRBV27
CASSQAIATGELFF	TRBV4-1
CASSGPPSGGETQYF	TRBV11-2
CASSLGTSGIYEQYF	TRBV6-5
CASSIGGGPGETQYF	TRBV19
CASSLAGMSSYNEQFF	TRBV11-2
CASSPEQGYEQFF	TRBV4-3
CASSPRLAGLLDEQFF	TRBV7-2
CASSQDWVRVNTEAFF	TRBV4-3
CATSSLTGELFF	TRBV15
CATRDGGGYGYTF	TRBV10-3
CASSQDGFTGELFF	TRBV4-1
CAIPGTSGDNEQFF	TRBV2
CATSRDQGGENIQYF	TRBV15
CASSIGSGPNEQFF	TRBV19
CASRFAGAGTGELFF	TRBV5-8
CASNGQGRSIYEQYF	TRBV21-1
CAWSVATSSDTQYF	TRBV30
CASSEGWGLAPPYNEQFF	TRBV9
CASSILLAYEQYF	TRBV19
CASSIVTGVNEQFF	TRBV19
CASSLSASGSETQYF	TRBV5-4
CASSFSGRFSSYNEQFF	TRBV7-6
CASSLAGSAYEQYF	TRBV7-2
CASSLAQGDTGELFF	TRBV13
CASSSQGSWGTEAFF	TRBV28
CASSSGLQETQYF	TRBV27
CASNHWTSGSHEQFF	TRBV28
CASSIGLSSSYNEQFF	TRBV19
CASSQDSFADTQYF	TRBV4-3
CASSFLDSYEQYF	TRBV5-5
CASSPSPRGEIGEQYF	TRBV5-6
CASSFGQHYEQYF	TRBV5-6
CASSELGVGLGEQFF	TRBV25-1
CASKGGSGKGNTGELFF	TRBV2
CASSTGDHSNQPQHF	TRBV10-2
CASSVEFHEQFF	TRBV9
CASSPRGQGAFAANEKLFF	TRBV27